Described below is a single T cell receptor (beta chain) sequence and its context. As yet, its antigen is unknown. The CDR3 extends over 17 amino acids. The germline CDR1 and CDR2 sequences are SGHTA and FQGTGA. Unmatched junction bases numbered 8, after V lost 5 bases and J lost 4 bases. The repertoire was sequenced with immunoSEQ multiplex PCR; TCRdb's copy has only in-frame clones and lacks some. Altogether fewer than 85,000 clones are present, roughly 90% being singletons, with the ten largest covering approximately 0.7%. Exclusion of a patient followed from autoimmune disease history or systemic immunosuppression. Sampling of blood occurred at baseline, cycle 4 day 1, and cycle 7 day 1. This sample was included in a study of OX40 agonist ivuxolimab in advanced cancers. Findings of the study overall: Low normalized T-cell clonal expansion was additionally recorded for some nonresponders.

The receptor was isolated from an adult with an advanced solid tumor such as melanoma, head and neck, liver or kidney cancer. This chain links TRBV7-3 with TRBJ2-2, with 12 bases aligning to TRBD2. This material consisted of CD4+ or CD8+ T cells sorted from blood, taken in a trial of the OX40 agonist ivuxolimab. The CDR3 DNA is TGTGCCAGCAGCCTAGGGACTAGCGGGTGGACCACCGGGGAGCTGTTTTTT. Translating gives CASSLGTSGWTTGELFF.